The entry below gives a single TCR beta chain sequence along with its context. This sample was taken from a study of CD8+ T cells in alopecia areata. In germline, CDR1 is GTSNPN, CDR2 SVGIG (reference sequence). V shed 0 bases and J shed 4 bases, with 6 bases lying between them. The CDR3 length is 12 residues. Reverse transcription of extracted RNA yielded cDNA, which provided the sequencing template. TCRdb's copy holds only in-frame clones and misses some; the assay was immunoSEQ multiplex PCR. The data hold 150,000 to 200,000 clones, with 59% observed a single time. Sample: CD4+ T cells sorted from blood, taken at week 0. The receptor comes from a human donor with alopecia areata. The rearrangement uses TRBV30 and TRBJ2-5; D gene ambiguous. CDR3 DNA sequence: TGTGCCTGGAGTGTAATGCGAGAGACCCAGTACTTC. As protein: CAWSVMRETQYF. Combining the CDR3 with reference TRBV30 and TRBJ2-5 gives the whole variable domain SQTIHQWPATLVQPVGSPLSLECTVEGTSNPNLYWYRQAAGRGLQLLFYSVGIGQISSEVPQNLSASRPQDRQFILSSKKLLLSDSGFYLCAWSVMRETQYFGPGTRLLVL.